Ten or more counts support the clone carrying this T cell receptor beta chain. The record originates from a study of regulatory T cells in long-lasting Graves disease. Germline-derived CDR1 and CDR2 are DFQATT and SNEGSKA (reference sequence). The CDR3 is 13 amino acids. V lost 6 bases, J lost 7 bases, and 12 bases stayed unmatched. Regarding time point: newly diagnosed GD, antithyroid drugs for less than 3 months. The TCR library was made from RNA extracted from PBMCs. Researchers made TCR beta libraries by using iRepertoire HTBI primers and running Arm-PCR on CDR3 regions. In TCRdb, the multiplex PCR reads were re-called with MiXCR into one record per CDR3 protein. Of about 470,000 distinct CDR3 sequences in the sample, 15% to 20% were seen once. The data were also submitted as part of a second study, on T cells in Graves' hyperthyroidism and ophthalmopathy. That work states: First-round RT-PCR of the TCR CDR3 relied on the HTBI primer set.

The TCR sequence derives from a man aged 35 to 55 with Graves disease. The sequenced sample was peripheral blood mononuclear cells (PBMCs), obtained at new diagnosis, from a patient treated with antithyroid drugs. The chain uses TRBV20-1 and TRBJ2-7; 7 nucleotides line up with TRBD1. The CDR3: CSAPITGEREQYF. DNA of the CDR3: TGCAGTGCCCCAATTACAGGGGAACGGGAGCAGTACTTC.